A selection of T cell receptor beta chains follows, all from one sample in a study of OX40 agonist ivuxolimab in advanced cancers. This table comes from immunoSEQ multiplex PCR, and its TCRdb copy is limited to in-frame clones, with some not included. The repertoire has tens of thousands of clones, around 89% of them found once; the top ten carry roughly 30%. The sample in question was CD4+ or CD8+ T cells sorted from blood, obtained in a trial of the OX40 agonist ivuxolimab. These receptors came from an adult with an advanced solid tumor such as melanoma, head and neck, liver or kidney cancer. The CDR3 runs from the conserved cysteine through the conserved F or W. A D gene is named only where the DNA matches it firmly. Where a row states a size, it is once, few, many or the class of an expanded clone; other rows omit it.

>TRBJ1-4|.|TRBV27|.|15
TGTGCCAGCAGTCGACTACAGGAAACTAATGAAAAACTGTTTTTT
CASSRLQETNEKLFF
>TRBJ2-1|.|TRBV7-2|TRBD2|16
TGTGCCAGCAGCGGACAGCGGGGGGGCTCCTACAATGAGCAGTTCTTC
CASSGQRGGSYNEQFF
>TRBJ1-2|.|TRBV7-2|TRBD1|15
TGTGCCAGCAGCCCGAGACAGGGAGAGATCTATGGCTACACCTTC
CASSPRQGEIYGYTF
>TRBJ2-1|.|TRBV5-1|.|14
TGCGCCAGCAGCTTGCTCCCGGGTGGGGATGAGCAGTTCTTC
CASSLLPGGDEQFF
>TRBJ2-7|.|TRBV15|TRBD1|17
TGTGCCACCAGCAGAGACCAGGGGGCGACTGGATCCTACGAGCAGTACTTC
CATSRDQGATGSYEQYF
>TRBJ1-4|.|TRBV29-1|.|13
TGCAGCGTTGAAGATCGGGCAGGGGAAAAACTGTTTTTT
CSVEDRAGEKLFF
>TRBJ2-7|.|TRBV4-2|TRBD2|14
TGTGCCAGCAGCCAAGGGGGCGGGGGCTACGAGCAGTACTTC
CASSQGGGGYEQYF
>TRBJ1-3|once|TRBV30|TRBD1|13
TGTGCCGGACGGACAGGGGGCGCGAACACCATATATTTT
CAGRTGGANTIYF
>TRBJ1-4|.|TRBV5-1|.|15
TGCGCCAGCAGCCTGGAACAGGCGACTAATGAAAAACTGTTTTTT
CASSLEQATNEKLFF
>TRBJ2-5|.|TRBV6-6|.|12
TGTGCCAGCACGGCGGAACAAGAGACCCAGTACTTC
CASTAEQETQYF
>TRBJ2-5|.|TRBV18|.|14
TGTGCCAGCTCCCCCGGGTGGGGCCAAGAGACCCAGTACTTC
CASSPGWGQETQYF
>TRBJ2-5|.|TRBV5-1|.|14
TGCGCCAGCAGCTTGGACCTGGGTAGAGAGACCCAGTACTTC
CASSLDLGRETQYF
>TRBJ2-3|.|TRBV7-9|.|18
TGTGCCAGCAGCTATAACTCCGGGGGGCACCCTAGCACAGATACGCAGTATTTT
CASSYNSGGHPSTDTQYF
>TRBJ1-1|few|TRBV9|.|14
TGTGCCAGCAGCGTAGAACTTGAGGGGACTGAAGCTTTCTTT
CASSVELEGTEAFF
>TRBJ1-5|.|TRBV6-1|.|19
TGTGCCAGCAGTGTCGAGTTAAGGGGGTTTGGGGTCAGCAATCAGCCCCAGCATTTT
CASSVELRGFGVSNQPQHF
>TRBJ1-2|few|TRBV6-5|TRBD1|14
TGTGCCAGCCTGATACAAGAGGGGGCACATGGCTACACCTTC
CASLIQEGAHGYTF
>TRBJ2-1|once|TRBV5-1|.|14
TGCGCCAGCAGCCCCCGCAGCGCTCACAATGAGCAGTTCTTC
CASSPRSAHNEQFF
>TRBJ1-1|.|TRBV10-2|TRBD1|12
TGCGCCAGCGGACAGGGGAGAACTGAAGCTTTCTTT
CASGQGRTEAFF
>TRBJ1-1|.|TRBV7-6|.|13
TGTGCCAGCAGCTTAGCACATTGGACTGAAGCTTTCTTT
CASSLAHWTEAFF
>TRBJ2-5|.|TRBV11-2|TRBD1|16
TGTGCCAGCAGCTTTTCGACAGGGGGAGGGCAAGAGACCCAGTACTTC
CASSFSTGGGQETQYF
>TRBJ2-2|few|TRBV11-2|.|15
TGTGCCAGCAGCGACCTTAGAGAGAACACCGGGGAGCTGTTTTTT
CASSDLRENTGELFF
>TRBJ1-2|.|TRBV5-1|.|13
TGCGCCAGCAGCAAGGACGGAAACTATGGCTACACCTTC
CASSKDGNYGYTF
>TRBJ2-1|.|TRBV11-2|TRBD1|12
TGTGCCAGCAGCTCACAGGGGTATGAGCAGTTCTTC
CASSSQGYEQFF
>TRBJ1-1|.|TRBV20-1|.|11
TGCAGTGCTCAAGGGGCAACTGAAGCTTTCTTT
CSAQGATEAFF
>TRBJ1-1|.|TRBV10-1|.|14
TGCGCCAGCAGTGAGTACAGGGAGAACACTGAAGCTTTCTTT
CASSEYRENTEAFF
>TRBJ2-3|.|TRBV9|TRBD2|15
TGTGCCAGCGGACGTGGCGGGGGGGCCGGAGATACGCAGTATTTT
CASGRGGGAGDTQYF
>TRBJ1-1|.|TRBV5-1|.|14
TGCGCCAGCGCCTCAGGCATGTCAGCCTATGAGGCTTTCTTT
CASASGMSAYEAFF
>TRBJ2-2|.|TRBV18|.|15
TGTGCCAGCTCACTTTACGGACAAAACACCGGGGAGCTGTTTTTT
CASSLYGQNTGELFF
>TRBJ2-1|.|TRBV5-1|.|15
TGCGCCAGCAGTCACGGCAGGGCCGGCTACAATGAGCAGTTCTTC
CASSHGRAGYNEQFF
>TRBJ1-1|.|TRBV5-6|.|15
TGTGCCAGCAGCTTGGATAGTCGGGCGTACACTGAAGCTTTCTTT
CASSLDSRAYTEAFF
>TRBJ1-1|.|TRBV4-3|.|13
TGCGCCAGCAGCCAAGATCGGAAAGTCCCAGCTTTCTTT
CASSQDRKVPAFF
>TRBJ2-4|.|TRBV28|TRBD1|13
TGTGCCACCCAGGGACAGGGCGGAAACATTCAGTACTTC
CATQGQGGNIQYF
>TRBJ2-3|once|TRBV19|.|12
TGTGCCAGTAGCACCTCAGGAGATACGCAGTATTTT
CASSTSGDTQYF
>TRBJ2-2|.|TRBV7-6|TRBD1|17
TGTGCCAGCAGCTTAGCCCGGGGACAGTTGAACACCGGGGAGCTGTTTTTT
CASSLARGQLNTGELFF
>TRBJ2-1|.|TRBV5-1|TRBD1|15
TGCGCCAGCAGGACAGGGGGGGACTCCTACAATGAGCAGTTCTTC
CASRTGGDSYNEQFF
>TRBJ2-7|once|TRBV6-6|.|13
TGTGCCAGCAGTTACTCGAGAGACTACGAGCAGTACTTC
CASSYSRDYEQYF
>TRBJ1-1|.|TRBV10-3|.|11
TGTGCCATCAGTGCAAGCACTGAAGCTTTCTTT
CAISASTEAFF
>TRBJ1-4|.|TRBV28|.|12
TGTGCCAGCCAGGGTACTAATGAAAAACTGTTTTTT
CASQGTNEKLFF
>TRBJ2-5|.|TRBV29-1|TRBD2|14
TGCAGCACCATTAGCGGGAGTACCCTAGGGACCCAGTACTTC
CSTISGSTLGTQYF
>TRBJ1-1|.|TRBV27|.|16
TGTGCCAGCAGTTTAGGGAACGGGAGGTTGAACACTGAAGCTTTCTTT
CASSLGNGRLNTEAFF
>TRBJ1-1|.|TRBV10-3|.|12
TGTGCCATCAGTGAAGGGTTAACTGAAGCTTTCTTT
CAISEGLTEAFF
>TRBJ1-2|.|TRBV4-3|.|16
TGCGCCAGCAGCCAAGAATTGACAGGTACGAGGAGTGGCTACACCTTC
CASSQELTGTRSGYTF
>TRBJ2-7|.|TRBV19|.|13
TGTGCCAGTAGTCTCGGACAACCCTACGAGCAGTACTTC
CASSLGQPYEQYF
>TRBJ1-4|once|TRBV5-1|.|14
TGCGCCAGCAGCTTGGGGCTTTTTCGGGAAAAACTGTTTTTT
CASSLGLFREKLFF
>TRBJ1-2|.|TRBV2|.|13
TGTGCCAGCAGTGGAGGGTGGGACTATGGCTACACCTTC
CASSGGWDYGYTF
>TRBJ2-3|.|TRBV7-6|.|13
TGTGCCAGCAGCGACAGGAGCACAGATACGCAGTATTTT
CASSDRSTDTQYF
>TRBJ1-2|.|TRBV4-3|.|16
TGCGCCAGCAGCCAAGAACCGGGACATTCTGTCTATGGCTACACCTTC
CASSQEPGHSVYGYTF
>TRBJ1-1|.|TRBV6-5|.|16
TGTGCCAGCAGTTACTCTAGGGTCCAGGGGATCACTGAAGCTTTCTTT
CASSYSRVQGITEAFF
>TRBJ1-5|.|TRBV18|.|14
TGTGCCAGCTCACCGTCTGAGGGCAATCAGCCCCAGCATTTT
CASSPSEGNQPQHF
>TRBJ1-2|.|TRBV6-1|.|14
TGTGCCAGTCTACCCGGGCCTCAAGTCTATGGCTACACCTTC
CASLPGPQVYGYTF
>TRBJ1-1|.|TRBV5-6|.|13
TGTGCCAGCAGCCGAGACAGGAACACTGAAGCTTTCTTT
CASSRDRNTEAFF
>TRBJ2-3|.|TRBV27|.|14
TGTGCCAGCAGCCGGGCCCGGGAGCGGGATACGCAGTATTTT
CASSRARERDTQYF
>TRBJ2-1|.|TRBV6-6|.|15
TGTGCCAGCAGGAAATCCTTGGAATCTTACAATGAGCAGTTCTTC
CASRKSLESYNEQFF